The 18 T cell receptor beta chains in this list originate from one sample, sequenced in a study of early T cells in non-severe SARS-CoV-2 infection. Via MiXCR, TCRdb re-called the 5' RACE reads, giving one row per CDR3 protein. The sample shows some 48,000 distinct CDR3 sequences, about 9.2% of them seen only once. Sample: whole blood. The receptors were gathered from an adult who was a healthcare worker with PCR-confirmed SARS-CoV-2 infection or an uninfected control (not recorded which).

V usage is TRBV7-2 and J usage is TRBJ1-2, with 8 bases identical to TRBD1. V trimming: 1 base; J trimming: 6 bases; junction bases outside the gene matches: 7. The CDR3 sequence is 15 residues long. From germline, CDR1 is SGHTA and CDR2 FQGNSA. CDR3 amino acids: CASSLVSRGLDGYTF. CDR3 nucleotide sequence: TGTGCCAGCAGCTTAGTGTCCAGGGGGCTCGATGGCTACACCTTC.

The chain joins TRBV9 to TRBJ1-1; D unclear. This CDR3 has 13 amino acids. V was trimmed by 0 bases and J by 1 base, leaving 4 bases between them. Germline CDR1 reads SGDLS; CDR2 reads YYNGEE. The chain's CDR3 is CASSVARNTEAFF. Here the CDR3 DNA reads TGTGCCAGCAGCGTAGCACGGAACACTGAAGCTTTCTTT.

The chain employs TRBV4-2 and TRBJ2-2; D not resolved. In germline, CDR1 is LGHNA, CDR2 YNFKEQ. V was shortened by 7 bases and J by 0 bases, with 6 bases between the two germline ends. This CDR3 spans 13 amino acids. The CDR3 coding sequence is TGTGCCAGCAACCCTACGAACACCGGGGAGCTGTTTTTT. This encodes CASNPTNTGELFF.

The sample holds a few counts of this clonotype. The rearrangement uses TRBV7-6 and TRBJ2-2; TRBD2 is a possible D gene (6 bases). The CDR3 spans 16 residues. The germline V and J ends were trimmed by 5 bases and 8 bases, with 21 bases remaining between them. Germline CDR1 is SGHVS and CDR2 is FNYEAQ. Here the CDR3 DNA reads TGTGCCAGCAGCCTTGAGGGGCTGGAGGGTGAGGGGGAGCTGTTTTTT. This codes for CASSLEGLEGEGELFF. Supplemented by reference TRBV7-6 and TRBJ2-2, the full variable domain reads GAGVSQSPRYKVTKRGQDVALRCDPISGHVSLYWYRQALGQGPEFLTYFNYEAQQDKSGLPNDRFSAERPEGSISTLTIQRTEQRDSAMYRCASSLEGLEGEGELFFGEGSRLTVL.

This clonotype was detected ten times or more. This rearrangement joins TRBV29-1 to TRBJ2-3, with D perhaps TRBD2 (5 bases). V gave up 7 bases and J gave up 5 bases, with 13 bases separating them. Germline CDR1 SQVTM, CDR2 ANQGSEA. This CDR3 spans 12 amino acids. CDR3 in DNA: TGCAGCGCCTTTCAGGCGGGAGATACGCAGTATTTT. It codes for CSAFQAGDTQYF.

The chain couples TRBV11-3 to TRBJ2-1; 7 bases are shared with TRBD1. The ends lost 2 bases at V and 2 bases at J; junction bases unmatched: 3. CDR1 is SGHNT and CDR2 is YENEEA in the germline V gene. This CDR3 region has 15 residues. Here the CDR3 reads CASSLRGQTYNEQFF. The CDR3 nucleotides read TGTGCCAGCAGCTTAAGGGGACAGACCTACAATGAGCAGTTCTTC. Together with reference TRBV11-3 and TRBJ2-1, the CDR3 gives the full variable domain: EAGVVQSPRYKIIEKKQPVAFWCNPISGHNTLYWYLQNLGQGPELLIRYENEEAVDDSQLPKDRFSAERLKGVDSTLKIQPAELGDSAVYLCASSLRGQTYNEQFFGPGTRLTVL.

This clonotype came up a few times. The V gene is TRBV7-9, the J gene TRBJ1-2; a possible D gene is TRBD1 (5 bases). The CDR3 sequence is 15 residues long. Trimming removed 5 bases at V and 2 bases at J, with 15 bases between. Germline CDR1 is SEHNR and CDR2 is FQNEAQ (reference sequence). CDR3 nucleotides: TGTGCCAGCAGCCCGCCCGGGACGGTCAACTATGGCTACACCTTC. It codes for CASSPPGTVNYGYTF.

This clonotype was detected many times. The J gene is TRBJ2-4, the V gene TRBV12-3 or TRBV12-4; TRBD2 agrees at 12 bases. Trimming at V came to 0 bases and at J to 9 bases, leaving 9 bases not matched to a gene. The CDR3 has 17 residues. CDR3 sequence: CASSLARLAGVRGIQYF. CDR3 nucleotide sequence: TGTGCCAGCAGTTTAGCCAGACTAGCGGGAGTTCGAGGCATTCAGTACTTC.

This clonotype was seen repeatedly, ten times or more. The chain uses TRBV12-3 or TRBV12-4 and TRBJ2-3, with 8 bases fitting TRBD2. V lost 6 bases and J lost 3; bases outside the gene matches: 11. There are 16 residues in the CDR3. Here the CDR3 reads CASSSGGAGETDTQYF. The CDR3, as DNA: TGTGCCAGCAGCTCGGGGGGAGCGGGAGAAACAGATACGCAGTATTTT.

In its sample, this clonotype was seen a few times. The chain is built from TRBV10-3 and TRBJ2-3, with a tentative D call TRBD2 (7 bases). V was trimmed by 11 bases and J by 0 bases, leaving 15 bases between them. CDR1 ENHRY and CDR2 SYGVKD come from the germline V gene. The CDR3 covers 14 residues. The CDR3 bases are TGTGCCTCGGGGGGCGGAATCAGCACAGATACGCAGTATTTT. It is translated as CASGGGISTDTQYF.

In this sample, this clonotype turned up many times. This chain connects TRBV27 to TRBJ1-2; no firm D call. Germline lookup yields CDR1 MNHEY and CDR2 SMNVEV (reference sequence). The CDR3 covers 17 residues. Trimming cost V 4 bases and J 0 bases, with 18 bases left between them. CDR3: CASSSPAQGLANYGYTF. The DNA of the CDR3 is TGTGCCAGCAGTTCCCCCGCCCAAGGGCTAGCTAACTATGGCTACACCTTC.

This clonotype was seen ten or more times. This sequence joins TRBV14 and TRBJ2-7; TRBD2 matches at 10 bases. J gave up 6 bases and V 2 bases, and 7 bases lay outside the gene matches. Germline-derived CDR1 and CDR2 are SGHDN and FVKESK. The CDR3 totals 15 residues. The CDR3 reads CASSQNPGLAIEQYF. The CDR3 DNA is TGTGCCAGCAGCCAAAACCCGGGACTAGCGATCGAGCAGTACTTC.

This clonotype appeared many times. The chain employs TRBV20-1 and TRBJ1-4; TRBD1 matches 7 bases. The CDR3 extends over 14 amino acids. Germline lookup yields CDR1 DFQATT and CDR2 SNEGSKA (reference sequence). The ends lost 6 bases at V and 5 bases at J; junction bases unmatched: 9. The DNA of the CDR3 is TGCAGTGCCAGAAGAGAGACAGGGAATGAAAAACTGTTTTTT. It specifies CSARRETGNEKLFF.

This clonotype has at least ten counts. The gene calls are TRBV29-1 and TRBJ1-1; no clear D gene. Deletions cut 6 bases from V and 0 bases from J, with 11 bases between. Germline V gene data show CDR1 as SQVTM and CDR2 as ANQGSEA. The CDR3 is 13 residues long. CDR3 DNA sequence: TGCAGCGTAGCCAAGGACTTGAACACTGAAGCTTTCTTT. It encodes CSVAKDLNTEAFF.

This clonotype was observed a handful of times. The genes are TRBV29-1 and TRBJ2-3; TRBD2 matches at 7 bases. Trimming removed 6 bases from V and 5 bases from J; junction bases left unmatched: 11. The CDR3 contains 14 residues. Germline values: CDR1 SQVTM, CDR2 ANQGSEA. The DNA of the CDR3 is TGCAGCGTGGGGGGGACCGGGAGTGGAGATACGCAGTATTTT. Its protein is CSVGGTGSGDTQYF.

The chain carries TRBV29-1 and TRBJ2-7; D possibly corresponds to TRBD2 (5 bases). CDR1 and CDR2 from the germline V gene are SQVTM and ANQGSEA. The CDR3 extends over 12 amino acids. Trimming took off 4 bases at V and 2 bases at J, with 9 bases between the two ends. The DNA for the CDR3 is TGCAGCGTTGCAAGCGGAGCCTACGAGCAGTACTTC. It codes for CSVASGAYEQYF.

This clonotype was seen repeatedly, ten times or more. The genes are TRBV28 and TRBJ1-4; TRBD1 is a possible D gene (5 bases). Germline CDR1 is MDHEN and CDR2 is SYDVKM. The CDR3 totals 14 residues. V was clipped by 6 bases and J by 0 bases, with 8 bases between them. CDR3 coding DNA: TGTGCCAGCAGAATACAGGCAACTAATGAAAAACTGTTTTTT. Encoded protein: CASRIQATNEKLFF.

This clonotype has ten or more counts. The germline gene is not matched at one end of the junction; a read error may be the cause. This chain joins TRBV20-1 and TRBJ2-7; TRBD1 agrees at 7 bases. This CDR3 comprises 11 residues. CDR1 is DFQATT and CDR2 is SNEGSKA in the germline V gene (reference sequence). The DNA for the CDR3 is TGCAGTGCTAGAACCCCCGGGACAGACCTTTTC. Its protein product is CSARTPGTDLF.